This is a list of T cell receptor beta chains from one sample in a study of shared clonotypes between healthy human individuals. The repertoire was sequenced with immunoSEQ multiplex PCR; TCRdb's copy has only in-frame clones and lacks some. The sample lists 2.3 million or so clones, approximately 93% occurring once. The sequenced material came from naive CD4+ T cells from PBMCs. These receptor sequences come from a man between 18 and 35 years old in good health. Some clones in this sample may be carry-over from other donors' samples. The conserved cysteine and the conserved F or W are not part of the CDR3 here.

v_call | cdr3_aa
TRBV5-6 | ASNRRNTEAF
TRBV7-2 | ASSLARTSGPSTDTQY
TRBV5-1 | ASSLGASGAKNIQY
TRBV4-1 | ASSHPGTGNEKLF
TRBV5-4 | ASSLAGAVNTEAF
TRBV4-1 | ASSQAGRSSYNEQF
TRBV27 | ASSPRTSGYNEQF
TRBV11-2 | ASSLAGAAEAF
TRBV5-4 | ASSGGAVKSMNTEAF
TRBV9 | ASSARLAAEQF
TRBV5-1 | ASSFGTGNYGYT
TRBV30 | AATGDSNQPQH
TRBV6-1 | ASSEGRMNTEAF
TRBV5-1 | ASSLLANTGELF
TRBV12-2 | ASRLATRDYGYT
TRBV5-1 | ASSPEPGEKLF
TRBV11-3 | ASSPGPGNTIY
TRBV5-1 | ASSLFYGVRYEQY
TRBV5-4 | ASSLPGRDTEAF
TRBV18 | ASSTKGDYGYT
TRBV7-8 | ASRRIGTGIYEQY
TRBV9 | ASSKRDTSLYGYT
TRBV5-1 | ASSLGQGTSYGYT
TRBV6-1 | ASKTGSGANVLT
TRBV5-1 | ASSYDRETQY
TRBV6-5 | ASSGPLSGRVEQF
TRBV5-8 | ASSPGLAAGGDTQY
TRBV6-1 | ASGVSGANVLT
TRBV5-6 | ASSLTRVAFSRDAYEQY
TRBV6-1 | ASSETPGGYTDTQY
TRBV27 | ASSIAGGTDTQY
TRBV19 | ASSIRNRLTYNEQF
TRBV28 | ASSSQPRRATNEKLF
TRBV25-1 | ASSENSGRGETQY
TRBV5-1 | ASSFGTGFGELF
TRBV18 | ASSLGTPSNQPQH
TRBV18 | ASSQGGLEPQH
TRBV4-1 | ASSQGGLETQY
TRBV29-1 | SVAGQPNQPQH
TRBV10-3 | AISGGTSSRGREQY
TRBV6-6 | ASSYSRRDGTDTQY